This is a list of T cell receptor beta chains from one sample in a study of T cell changes during pregnancy in multiple sclerosis. Measured with immunoSEQ multiplex PCR; TCRdb has only the in-frame clones, and not every one. The table shows roughly 70,000 clones, with just over 90% occurring only once. The source was peripheral blood, collected in the third trimester of pregnancy. The receptor set was obtained from a female donor with multiple sclerosis, enrolled in a pregnancy study. The CDR3 runs from the conserved cysteine through the conserved F or W. The D gene is left open where the match is weak. Only some rows state a clone size, as once, few, many or a class for expanded clones.

J gene: TRBJ2-7
CDR3 length: 14
clone size: few
D gene: TRBD1
V gene: TRBV6-1
CDR3 protein: CASSQGAASYEQYF
CDR3 DNA: TGTGCCAGCTCACAGGGGGCAGCATCCTACGAGCAGTACTTC

J gene: TRBJ1-2
CDR3 length: 19
clone size: NA
D gene: NA
V gene: TRBV4-3
CDR3 protein: CASSQARGGPAGRNYGYTF
CDR3 DNA: TGCGCCAGCAGCCAGGCCCGGGGGGGACCGGCAGGACGTAACTATGGCTACACCTTC

J gene: TRBJ1-3
CDR3 length: 14
clone size: NA
D gene: TRBD1
V gene: TRBV7-9
CDR3 protein: CASSSNRGGNTIYF
CDR3 DNA: TGTGCCAGCAGCTCAAACAGGGGTGGAAACACCATATATTTT

J gene: TRBJ2-1
CDR3 length: 15
clone size: NA
D gene: NA
V gene: TRBV7-9
CDR3 protein: CASSSTGTGTNEQFF
CDR3 DNA: TGTGCCAGCAGCTCAACCGGGACTGGTACCAATGAGCAGTTCTTC

J gene: TRBJ2-1
CDR3 length: 15
clone size: NA
D gene: NA
V gene: TRBV19
CDR3 protein: CASRGMEVPYNEQFF
CDR3 DNA: TGTGCCAGTCGCGGGATGGAGGTCCCCTACAATGAGCAGTTCTTC

J gene: TRBJ2-2
CDR3 length: 14
clone size: NA
D gene: TRBD1
V gene: TRBV27
CDR3 protein: CASSRDRGTGELFF
CDR3 DNA: TGTGCCAGCAGTAGGGACAGGGGGACCGGGGAGCTGTTTTTT

J gene: TRBJ2-5
CDR3 length: 15
clone size: NA
D gene: NA
V gene: TRBV5-4
CDR3 protein: CASSSSWGGQETQYF
CDR3 DNA: TGTGCCAGCAGCTCCTCTTGGGGAGGTCAAGAGACCCAGTACTTC

J gene: TRBJ2-1
CDR3 length: 15
clone size: NA
D gene: TRBD2
V gene: TRBV2
CDR3 protein: CASSGTSGRAGEQFF
CDR3 DNA: TGTGCCAGCAGTGGGACTAGCGGGAGGGCCGGTGAGCAGTTCTTC

J gene: TRBJ1-2
CDR3 length: 13
clone size: NA
D gene: NA
V gene: TRBV12-5
CDR3 protein: CASAMGGSGGYTF
CDR3 DNA: TGTGCTAGTGCCATGGGGGGGTCGGGTGGCTACACCTTC

J gene: TRBJ1-2
CDR3 length: 14
clone size: NA
D gene: TRBD1
V gene: TRBV6-5
CDR3 protein: CASRPGGMRRGYTF
CDR3 DNA: TGTGCCAGCCGACCAGGGGGGATGCGCCGCGGCTACACCTTC

J gene: TRBJ1-1
CDR3 length: 17
clone size: NA
D gene: TRBD1
V gene: TRBV5-1
CDR3 protein: CASSLVMIGQGSTEAFF
CDR3 DNA: TGCGCCAGCAGCTTGGTAATGATAGGACAGGGCAGCACTGAAGCTTTCTTT

J gene: TRBJ1-2
CDR3 length: 13
clone size: NA
D gene: TRBD1
V gene: TRBV6-1
CDR3 protein: CAGLQGADYGYTF
CDR3 DNA: TGTGCCGGACTACAGGGGGCTGACTATGGCTACACCTTC

J gene: TRBJ2-7
CDR3 length: 14
clone size: NA
D gene: TRBD1
V gene: TRBV5-6
CDR3 protein: CASSLKGQPYEQYF
CDR3 DNA: TGTGCCAGCAGCCTCAAGGGACAGCCCTACGAGCAGTACTTC

J gene: TRBJ1-1
CDR3 length: 13
clone size: NA
D gene: NA
V gene: TRBV7-9
CDR3 protein: CASSLRAGLEAFF
CDR3 DNA: TGTGCCAGCAGCTTAAGAGCAGGACTTGAAGCTTTCTTT

J gene: TRBJ2-3
CDR3 length: 14
clone size: NA
D gene: NA
V gene: TRBV19
CDR3 protein: CASSQVAGTDTQYF
CDR3 DNA: TGTGCCAGTAGTCAGGTAGCGGGCACAGATACGCAGTATTTT

J gene: TRBJ2-7
CDR3 length: 11
clone size: NA
D gene: NA
V gene: TRBV29-1
CDR3 protein: CSVGGGYEQYF
CDR3 DNA: TGCAGCGTTGGCGGCGGCTACGAGCAGTACTTC

J gene: TRBJ2-7
CDR3 length: 12
clone size: NA
D gene: NA
V gene: TRBV29-1
CDR3 protein: CSARGHFYEQYF
CDR3 DNA: TGCAGCGCCCGGGGACACTTCTACGAGCAGTACTTC

J gene: TRBJ1-2
CDR3 length: 14
clone size: NA
D gene: TRBD1
V gene: TRBV27
CDR3 protein: CASSLRDRVYGYTF
CDR3 DNA: TGTGCCAGCAGTTTAAGGGACAGGGTCTATGGCTACACCTTC

J gene: TRBJ1-2
CDR3 length: 11
clone size: NA
D gene: TRBD1
V gene: TRBV30
CDR3 protein: CAWKGAGGYTF
CDR3 DNA: TGTGCCTGGAAGGGGGCTGGTGGCTACACCTTC

J gene: TRBJ2-5
CDR3 length: 16
clone size: NA
D gene: NA
V gene: TRBV21-1
CDR3 protein: CASSKEDSRYQETQYF
CDR3 DNA: TGTGCCAGCAGCAAAGAGGACTCCAGGTACCAAGAGACCCAGTACTTC

J gene: TRBJ2-2
CDR3 length: 14
clone size: NA
D gene: NA
V gene: TRBV18
CDR3 protein: CASSPDKNTGELFF
CDR3 DNA: TGTGCCAGCTCACCCGACAAGAACACCGGGGAGCTGTTTTTT

J gene: TRBJ2-7
CDR3 length: 14
clone size: NA
D gene: NA
V gene: TRBV6-5
CDR3 protein: CASSSSGEAYEQYF
CDR3 DNA: TGTGCCAGCAGTTCATCCGGGGAAGCCTACGAGCAGTACTTC

J gene: TRBJ2-3
CDR3 length: 18
clone size: NA
D gene: TRBD2
V gene: TRBV29-1
CDR3 protein: CSVDPWASGRPGTDTQYF
CDR3 DNA: TGCAGCGTTGATCCGTGGGCTAGCGGGAGGCCTGGCACAGATACGCAGTATTTT

J gene: TRBJ1-3
CDR3 length: 15
clone size: NA
D gene: NA
V gene: TRBV6-1
CDR3 protein: CASSSNTGSGNTIYF
CDR3 DNA: TGTGCCAGCAGCTCTAATACAGGGTCTGGAAACACCATATATTTT

J gene: TRBJ2-3
CDR3 length: 18
clone size: NA
D gene: TRBD1
V gene: TRBV9
CDR3 protein: CASSVDLVGTGITDTQYF
CDR3 DNA: TGTGCCAGCAGCGTAGATCTAGTGGGGACAGGGATCACAGATACGCAGTATTTT

J gene: TRBJ2-3
CDR3 length: 17
clone size: NA
D gene: TRBD2
V gene: TRBV27
CDR3 protein: CASSPGPGLAGTDTQYF
CDR3 DNA: TGTGCCAGCAGTCCCGGCCCGGGACTAGCGGGGACAGATACGCAGTATTTT

J gene: TRBJ1-1
CDR3 length: 12
clone size: NA
D gene: NA
V gene: TRBV4-1
CDR3 protein: CASRRENTEAFF
CDR3 DNA: TGCGCCAGCAGACGAGAGAACACTGAAGCTTTCTTT

J gene: TRBJ1-2
CDR3 length: 14
clone size: once
D gene: TRBD1
V gene: TRBV7-6
CDR3 protein: CASSPGTGGSGYTF
CDR3 DNA: TGTGCCAGCAGCCCGGGGACAGGGGGATCTGGCTACACCTTC

J gene: TRBJ1-2
CDR3 length: 13
clone size: NA
D gene: NA
V gene: TRBV10-2
CDR3 protein: CASSEGQAYGYTF
CDR3 DNA: TGCGCCAGCAGTGAGGGGCAGGCCTATGGCTACACCTTC

J gene: TRBJ1-3
CDR3 length: 15
clone size: few
D gene: NA
V gene: TRBV5-1
CDR3 protein: CASSPAAVSGNTIYF
CDR3 DNA: TGCGCCAGCAGCCCGGCAGCGGTCTCTGGAAACACCATATATTTT

J gene: TRBJ1-4
CDR3 length: 13
clone size: NA
D gene: TRBD1
V gene: TRBV7-8
CDR3 protein: CASSFDRGEKLFF
CDR3 DNA: TGTGCCAGCAGCTTCGACAGGGGTGAAAAACTGTTTTTT

J gene: TRBJ2-2
CDR3 length: 16
clone size: NA
D gene: TRBD1
V gene: TRBV5-6
CDR3 protein: CASSRGQGANTGELFF
CDR3 DNA: TGTGCCAGCAGCCGGGGACAGGGAGCGAACACCGGGGAGCTGTTTTTT

J gene: TRBJ1-3
CDR3 length: 14
clone size: NA
D gene: NA
V gene: TRBV6-1
CDR3 protein: CASSESYSGNTIYF
CDR3 DNA: TGTGCCAGCAGTGAATCTTACTCTGGAAACACCATATATTTT

J gene: TRBJ1-2
CDR3 length: 14
clone size: NA
D gene: TRBD1
V gene: TRBV27
CDR3 protein: CASSTRTGRNGYTF
CDR3 DNA: TGTGCCAGCAGTACAAGGACAGGCCGGAATGGCTACACCTTC

J gene: TRBJ2-7
CDR3 length: 13
clone size: NA
D gene: NA
V gene: TRBV5-1
CDR3 protein: CASRIPGANEQYF
CDR3 DNA: TGCGCCAGTAGAATTCCAGGGGCGAACGAGCAGTACTTC

J gene: TRBJ2-2
CDR3 length: 15
clone size: NA
D gene: NA
V gene: TRBV11-1
CDR3 protein: CASSPRAPNTGELFF
CDR3 DNA: TGTGCCAGCAGCCCCAGGGCCCCGAACACCGGGGAGCTGTTTTTT

J gene: TRBJ2-5
CDR3 length: 15
clone size: NA
D gene: NA
V gene: TRBV19
CDR3 protein: CASSTYTGSGETQYF
CDR3 DNA: TGTGCCAGTAGTACGTACACAGGGAGTGGAGAGACCCAGTACTTC

J gene: TRBJ1-4
CDR3 length: 14
clone size: NA
D gene: NA
V gene: TRBV6-6
CDR3 protein: CASTQTATNEKLFF
CDR3 DNA: TGTGCCAGCACTCAGACAGCAACTAATGAAAAACTGTTTTTT

J gene: TRBJ1-4
CDR3 length: 15
clone size: NA
D gene: NA
V gene: TRBV4-2
CDR3 protein: CASSQDLSLDEKLFF
CDR3 DNA: TGTGCCAGCAGCCAAGACCTCTCCCTAGATGAAAAACTGTTTTTT

J gene: TRBJ1-2
CDR3 length: 13
clone size: NA
D gene: NA
V gene: TRBV7-2
CDR3 protein: CASSLGQVYGYTF
CDR3 DNA: TGTGCCAGCAGCTTAGGCCAGGTCTATGGCTACACCTTC

J gene: TRBJ1-1
CDR3 length: 11
clone size: NA
D gene: NA
V gene: TRBV30
CDR3 protein: CAWVRIPEAFF
CDR3 DNA: TGTGCCTGGGTCAGGATTCCTGAAGCTTTCTTT

J gene: TRBJ1-4
CDR3 length: 13
clone size: NA
D gene: NA
V gene: TRBV19
CDR3 protein: CASRRQGKEKLFF
CDR3 DNA: TGTGCCAGTAGAAGGCAGGGTAAAGAAAAACTGTTTTTT

J gene: TRBJ2-7
CDR3 length: 13
clone size: NA
D gene: TRBD1
V gene: TRBV6-6
CDR3 protein: CASRSGTVYEQYF
CDR3 DNA: TGTGCCAGCAGGTCCGGGACAGTCTACGAGCAGTACTTC

J gene: TRBJ2-3
CDR3 length: 15
clone size: NA
D gene: NA
V gene: TRBV14
CDR3 protein: CASSQDLVITDTQYF
CDR3 DNA: TGTGCCAGCAGCCAAGATCTAGTCATCACAGATACGCAGTATTTT

J gene: TRBJ2-7
CDR3 length: 15
clone size: NA
D gene: NA
V gene: TRBV5-6
CDR3 protein: CASSTYTGPLYEQYF
CDR3 DNA: TGTGCCAGCAGCACTTATACAGGGCCGCTCTACGAGCAGTACTTC

J gene: TRBJ1-1
CDR3 length: 13
clone size: NA
D gene: NA
V gene: TRBV7-2
CDR3 protein: CASSISLGTEAFF
CDR3 DNA: TGTGCCAGCAGCATCTCACTCGGCACTGAAGCTTTCTTT

J gene: TRBJ1-2
CDR3 length: 15
clone size: NA
D gene: TRBD1
V gene: TRBV5-6
CDR3 protein: CASSLADRGVYGYTF
CDR3 DNA: TGTGCCAGCAGCTTGGCGGACAGGGGGGTCTATGGCTACACCTTC

J gene: TRBJ2-5
CDR3 length: 15
clone size: NA
D gene: TRBD2
V gene: TRBV7-7
CDR3 protein: CASSFRLAGMETQYF
CDR3 DNA: TGTGCCAGCAGCTTCCGACTAGCGGGGATGGAGACCCAGTACTTC

J gene: TRBJ2-2
CDR3 length: 14
clone size: NA
D gene: NA
V gene: TRBV2
CDR3 protein: CATRPTGDTGELFF
CDR3 DNA: TGTGCCACAAGGCCTACAGGAGACACCGGGGAGCTGTTTTTT

J gene: TRBJ2-6
CDR3 length: 17
clone size: once
D gene: TRBD1
V gene: TRBV18
CDR3 protein: CASSPNTGDSGANVLTF
CDR3 DNA: TGTGCCAGCTCACCTAATACAGGGGACTCTGGGGCCAACGTCCTGACTTTC

J gene: TRBJ2-3
CDR3 length: 17
clone size: NA
D gene: TRBD2
V gene: TRBV14
CDR3 protein: CASSQVFGGGASDTQYF
CDR3 DNA: TGTGCCAGCAGCCAAGTGTTCGGCGGGGGGGCCTCTGATACGCAGTATTTT

J gene: TRBJ1-1
CDR3 length: 15
clone size: NA
D gene: NA
V gene: TRBV4-1
CDR3 protein: CASSQIELPNTEAFF
CDR3 DNA: TGCGCCAGCAGCCAAATCGAACTGCCGAACACTGAAGCTTTCTTT

J gene: TRBJ2-5
CDR3 length: 14
clone size: once
D gene: TRBD2
V gene: TRBV6-6
CDR3 protein: CASRRTSGMETQYF
CDR3 DNA: TGTGCCAGCAGACGGACTAGCGGGATGGAGACCCAGTACTTC

J gene: TRBJ2-1
CDR3 length: 16
clone size: NA
D gene: TRBD1
V gene: TRBV7-9
CDR3 protein: CASSQSGQGSYNEQFF
CDR3 DNA: TGTGCCAGCAGCCAGAGTGGACAGGGGTCCTACAATGAGCAGTTCTTC

J gene: TRBJ1-2
CDR3 length: 15
clone size: NA
D gene: TRBD1
V gene: TRBV11-2
CDR3 protein: CASSLWDRGDYGYTF
CDR3 DNA: TGTGCCAGCAGCTTGTGGGACAGGGGCGACTATGGCTACACCTTC

J gene: TRBJ1-1
CDR3 length: 12
clone size: NA
D gene: TRBD1
V gene: TRBV30
CDR3 protein: CAWGTGGPEAFF
CDR3 DNA: TGTGCCTGGGGCACAGGGGGCCCTGAAGCTTTCTTT

J gene: TRBJ1-1
CDR3 length: 17
clone size: NA
D gene: TRBD1
V gene: TRBV18
CDR3 protein: CASSPFPKGTVNTEAFF
CDR3 DNA: TGTGCCAGCTCACCATTTCCCAAAGGGACAGTAAACACTGAAGCTTTCTTT

J gene: TRBJ2-1
CDR3 length: 18
clone size: NA
D gene: TRBD2
V gene: TRBV7-2
CDR3 protein: CASSLRTSGGVSYNEQFF
CDR3 DNA: TGTGCCAGCAGCTTAAGAACTAGCGGGGGGGTCTCCTACAATGAGCAGTTCTTC

J gene: TRBJ1-5
CDR3 length: 15
clone size: once
D gene: TRBD1
V gene: TRBV4-1
CDR3 protein: CASSQENRGGQPQHF
CDR3 DNA: TGCGCCAGCAGCCAAGAAAACAGGGGAGGCCAGCCCCAGCATTTT

J gene: TRBJ2-1
CDR3 length: 16
clone size: NA
D gene: TRBD2
V gene: TRBV5-1
CDR3 protein: CASSLEASGRGNEQFF
CDR3 DNA: TGCGCCAGCAGCTTGGAAGCTAGCGGGAGGGGAAATGAGCAGTTCTTC